This T cell receptor (beta chain) was documented in a study of blood T cells in healthy people across ages. Then a second PCR, running roughly 7 to 11 cycles, was carried out with a sample-barcoded 5' primer and a J-beta primer mix. Paired-end reads containing CDR3 totaled no fewer than 3 million for each sample. TCRdb re-derived calls from the 5' RACE reads in MiXCR, one entry per CDR3 protein. The sample consists of approximately 1,700,000 distinct CDR3 sequences, more than 35% of them appearing once. Isolation recovered at least 6.5 million PBMCs from every sample. There are 14 residues in the CDR3. The ends were cut back, 0 bases at V and 2 bases at J, with 7 bases in the middle. Germline lookup yields CDR1 MGHRA and CDR2 YSYEKL. This clonotype has more than one count but fewer than ten.

What was sequenced was blood. This receptor was identified in a human donor in good health. This chain joins TRBV4-1 and TRBJ1-2; a weak D match, TRBD1 (5 bases). The CDR3 DNA reads TGCGCCAGCAGCCAAGACGACAGAAACTATGGCTACACCTTC. Protein product: CASSQDDRNYGYTF.